This T cell receptor (beta chain) was sequenced in a study of T cell changes during pregnancy in multiple sclerosis. The CDR3 totals 16 residues. J gave up 6 bases and V 4 bases, and 12 bases lay outside the gene matches. From germline, CDR1 is MNHNS and CDR2 SASEGT. Here immunoSEQ multiplex PCR was the method, and the copy in TCRdb shows in-frame clones only, minus some. The sample holds about 75,000 clones, 94% seen once. The TCR sequence derives from a female donor with multiple sclerosis, enrolled in a pregnancy study. The chain uses TRBV6-1 and TRBJ2-3; TRBD2 matches at 8 bases. The specimen was CD4+ T cells from peripheral blood mononuclear cells, collected after pregnancy. CDR3 sequence reads: CASSGRRGTRADTQYF. For the CDR3, the DNA is TGTGCCAGCAGTGGAAGAAGAGGGACTAGGGCGGATACGCAGTATTTT.